The clone carrying this TCR beta chain has only a few counts. One entry per CDR3 protein results from TCRdb running MiXCR on the 5' RACE reads. Of some 560,000 distinct CDR3 sequences listed, roughly 9.5% are singletons. The sample comes from a study of identical twins. The ends lost 5 bases at V and 3 bases at J; junction bases unmatched: 6. This CDR3 has 16 residues. These same records also appear under a second study, on yellow fever vaccine responses in identical twins.

The material sequenced was PBMCs. The chain links TRBV12-3 or TRBV12-4 to TRBJ2-3; TRBD2 aligns across 12 bases. This TCR was sampled from a woman in her late teens or twenties in good health. The CDR3 loop is CASSRGLAGLTDTQYF. DNA of the CDR3: TGTGCCAGCAGTCGTGGACTAGCGGGATTAACAGATACGCAGTATTTT.